This T cell receptor (beta chain) was found in a study of blood T cells in healthy people across ages. Whole-study context: Roughly one uniquely barcoded beta molecule per two T cells was captured.

The CDR3 is 13 amino acids. Germline-derived CDR1 and CDR2 are SGDLS and YYNGEE. V gave up 4 bases and J gave up 5 bases; unmatched junction bases: 5. There were healthy Caucasian individuals from Russia, aged roughly 6 to 100, serving as donors. Study-level findings and limits: Significant beta diversity loss was already apparent by age about 42, declining roughly linearly.

This clonotype was detected only a few times. No antigen is known for it. The second PCR ran about 6 to 11 cycles with a sample-barcoded 5' primer and J-beta primers. A template-switch adaptor that had 12 random nucleotides put a tag on each cDNA molecule. One entry per CDR3 protein, called by TCRdb with MiXCR from the 5' RACE reads. This sample yields around 800,000 distinct CDR3 sequences, of which around 68% are seen a single time; approximately 30% belongs to the top ten. The source material was blood. The genes are TRBV9 and TRBJ2-5; 7 nucleotides agree with TRBD1. This receptor was identified in a man aged 30-40 years in good health. CDR3 bases: TGTGCCAGCAGCCCAACGACAGGGGAGACCCAGTACTTC. Protein product: CASSPTTGETQYF.